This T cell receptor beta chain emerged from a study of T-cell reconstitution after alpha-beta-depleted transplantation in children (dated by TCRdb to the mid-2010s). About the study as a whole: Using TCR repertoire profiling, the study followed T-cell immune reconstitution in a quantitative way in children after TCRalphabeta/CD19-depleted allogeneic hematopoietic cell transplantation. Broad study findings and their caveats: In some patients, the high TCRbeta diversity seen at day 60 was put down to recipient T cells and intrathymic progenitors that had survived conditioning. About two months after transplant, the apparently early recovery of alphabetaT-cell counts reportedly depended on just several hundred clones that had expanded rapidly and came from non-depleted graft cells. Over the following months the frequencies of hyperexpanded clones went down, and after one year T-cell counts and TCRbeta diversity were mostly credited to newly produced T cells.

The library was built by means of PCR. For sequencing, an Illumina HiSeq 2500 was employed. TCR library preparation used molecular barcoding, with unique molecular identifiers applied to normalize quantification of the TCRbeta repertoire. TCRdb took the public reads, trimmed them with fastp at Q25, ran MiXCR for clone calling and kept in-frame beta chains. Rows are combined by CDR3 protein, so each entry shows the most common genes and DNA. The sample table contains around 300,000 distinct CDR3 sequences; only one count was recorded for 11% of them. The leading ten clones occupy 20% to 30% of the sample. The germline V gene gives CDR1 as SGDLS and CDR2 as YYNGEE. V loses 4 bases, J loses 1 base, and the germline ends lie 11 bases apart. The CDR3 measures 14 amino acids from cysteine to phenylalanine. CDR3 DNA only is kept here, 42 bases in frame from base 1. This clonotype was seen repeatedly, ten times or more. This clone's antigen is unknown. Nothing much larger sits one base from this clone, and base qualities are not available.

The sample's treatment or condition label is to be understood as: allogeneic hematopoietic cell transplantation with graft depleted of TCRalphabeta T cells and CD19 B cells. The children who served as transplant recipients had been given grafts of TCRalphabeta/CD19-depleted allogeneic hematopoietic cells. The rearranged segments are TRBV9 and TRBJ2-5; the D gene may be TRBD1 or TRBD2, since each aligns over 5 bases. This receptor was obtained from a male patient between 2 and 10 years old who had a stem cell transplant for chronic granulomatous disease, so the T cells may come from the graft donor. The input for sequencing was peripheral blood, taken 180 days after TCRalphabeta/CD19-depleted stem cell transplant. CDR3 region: CASSRGGTQETQYF. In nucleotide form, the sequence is TGTGCCAGCAGCCGTGGTGGGACCCAAGAGACCCAGTACTTC.